This TCR beta chain came from a study of blood T cell repertoires in COVID-19. V was pared by 2 bases and J by 3 bases, with 26 bases between. This CDR3 is built from 18 residues. The germline CDR1 and CDR2 sequences are GTSNPN and SVGIG (reference sequence). TCRdb keeps only in-frame clones here, not all; method: immunoSEQ multiplex PCR. This table has roughly 390,000 clones, more than 75% appearing once. The origin of this receptor is a young woman with COVID-19, enrolled during active disease. The chain links TRBV30 to TRBJ2-7, with D perhaps TRBD1 (5 bases). Sequencing was done on a sample of peripheral blood. CDR3 protein: CAWSLINHLGAINYEQYF. The CDR3 DNA reads as TGTGCCTGGAGTTTAATTAATCATCTTGGGGCCATAAACTACGAGCAGTACTTC.